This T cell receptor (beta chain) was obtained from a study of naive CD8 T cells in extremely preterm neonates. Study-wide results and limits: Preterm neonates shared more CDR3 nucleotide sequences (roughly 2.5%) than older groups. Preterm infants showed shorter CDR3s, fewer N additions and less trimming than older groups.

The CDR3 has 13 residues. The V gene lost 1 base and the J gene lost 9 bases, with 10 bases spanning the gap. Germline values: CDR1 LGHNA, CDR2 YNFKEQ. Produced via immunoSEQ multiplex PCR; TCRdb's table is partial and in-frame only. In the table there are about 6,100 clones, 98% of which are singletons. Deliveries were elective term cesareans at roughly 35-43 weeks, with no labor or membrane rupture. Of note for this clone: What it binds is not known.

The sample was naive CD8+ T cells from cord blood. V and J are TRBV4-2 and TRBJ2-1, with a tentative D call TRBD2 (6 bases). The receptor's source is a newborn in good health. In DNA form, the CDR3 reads TGTGCCAGCAGCCAAGGACTAGTTTTTGAGCAGTTCTTC. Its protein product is CASSQGLVFEQFF.